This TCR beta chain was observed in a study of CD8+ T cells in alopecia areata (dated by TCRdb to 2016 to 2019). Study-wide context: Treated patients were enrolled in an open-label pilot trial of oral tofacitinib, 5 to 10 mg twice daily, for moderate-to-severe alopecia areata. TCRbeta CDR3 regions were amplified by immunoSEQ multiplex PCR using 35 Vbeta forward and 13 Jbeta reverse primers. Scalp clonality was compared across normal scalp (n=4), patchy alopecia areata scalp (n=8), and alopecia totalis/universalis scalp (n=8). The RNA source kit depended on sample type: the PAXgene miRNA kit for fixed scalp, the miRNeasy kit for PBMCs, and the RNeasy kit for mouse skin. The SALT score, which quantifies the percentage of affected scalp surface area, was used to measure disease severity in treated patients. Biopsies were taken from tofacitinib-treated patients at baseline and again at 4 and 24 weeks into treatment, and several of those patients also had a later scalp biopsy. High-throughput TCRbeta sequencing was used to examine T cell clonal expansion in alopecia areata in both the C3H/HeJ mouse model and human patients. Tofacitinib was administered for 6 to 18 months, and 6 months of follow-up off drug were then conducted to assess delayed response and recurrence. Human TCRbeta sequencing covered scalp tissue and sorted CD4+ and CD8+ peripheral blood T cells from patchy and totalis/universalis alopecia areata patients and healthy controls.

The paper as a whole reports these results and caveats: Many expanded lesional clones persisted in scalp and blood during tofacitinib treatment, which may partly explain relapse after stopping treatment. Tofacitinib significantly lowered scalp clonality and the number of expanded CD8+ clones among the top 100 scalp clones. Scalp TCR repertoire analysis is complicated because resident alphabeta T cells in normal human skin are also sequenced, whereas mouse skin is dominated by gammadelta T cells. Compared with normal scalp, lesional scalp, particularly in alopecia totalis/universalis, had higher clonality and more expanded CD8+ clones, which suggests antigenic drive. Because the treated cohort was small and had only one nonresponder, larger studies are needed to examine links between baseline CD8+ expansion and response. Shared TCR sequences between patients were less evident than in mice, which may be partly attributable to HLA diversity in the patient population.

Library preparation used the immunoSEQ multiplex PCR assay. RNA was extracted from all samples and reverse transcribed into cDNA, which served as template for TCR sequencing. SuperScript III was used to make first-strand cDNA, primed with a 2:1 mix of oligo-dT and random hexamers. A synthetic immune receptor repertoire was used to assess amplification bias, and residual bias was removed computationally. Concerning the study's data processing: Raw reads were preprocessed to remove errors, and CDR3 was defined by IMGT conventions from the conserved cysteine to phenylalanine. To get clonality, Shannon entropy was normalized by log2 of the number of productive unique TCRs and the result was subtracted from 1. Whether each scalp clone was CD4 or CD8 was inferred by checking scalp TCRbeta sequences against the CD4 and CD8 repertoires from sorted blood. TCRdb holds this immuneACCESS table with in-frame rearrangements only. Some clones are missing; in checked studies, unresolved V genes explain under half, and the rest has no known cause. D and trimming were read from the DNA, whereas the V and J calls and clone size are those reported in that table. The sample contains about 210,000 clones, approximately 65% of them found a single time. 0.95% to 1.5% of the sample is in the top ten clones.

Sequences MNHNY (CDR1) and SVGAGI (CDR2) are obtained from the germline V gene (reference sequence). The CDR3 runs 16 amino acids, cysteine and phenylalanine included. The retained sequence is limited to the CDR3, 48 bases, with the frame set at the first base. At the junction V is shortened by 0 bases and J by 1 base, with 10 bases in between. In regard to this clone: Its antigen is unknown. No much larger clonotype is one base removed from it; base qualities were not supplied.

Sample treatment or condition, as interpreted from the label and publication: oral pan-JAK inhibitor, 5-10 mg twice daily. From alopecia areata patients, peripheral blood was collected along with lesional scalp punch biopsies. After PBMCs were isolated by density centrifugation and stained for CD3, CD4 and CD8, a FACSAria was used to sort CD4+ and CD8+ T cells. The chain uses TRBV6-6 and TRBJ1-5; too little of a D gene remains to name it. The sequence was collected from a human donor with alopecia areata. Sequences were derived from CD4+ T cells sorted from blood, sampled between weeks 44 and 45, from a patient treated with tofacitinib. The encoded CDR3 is CASSYSEGRSNQPQHF. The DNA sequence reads TGTGCCAGCAGTTACTCAGAAGGGAGGAGCAATCAGCCCCAGCATTTT.